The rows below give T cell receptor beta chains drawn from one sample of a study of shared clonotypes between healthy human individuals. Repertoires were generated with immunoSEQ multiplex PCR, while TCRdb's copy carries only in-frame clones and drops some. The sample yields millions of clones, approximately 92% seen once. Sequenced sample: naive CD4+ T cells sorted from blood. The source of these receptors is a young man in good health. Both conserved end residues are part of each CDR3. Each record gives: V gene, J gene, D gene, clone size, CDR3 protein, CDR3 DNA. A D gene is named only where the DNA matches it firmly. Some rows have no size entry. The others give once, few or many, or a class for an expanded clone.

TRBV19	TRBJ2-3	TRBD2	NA	CASSIKAGGPLTDTQYF	TGTGCCAGTAGTATAAAAGCGGGGGGCCCACTCACAGATACGCAGTATTTT
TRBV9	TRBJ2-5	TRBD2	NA	CASSVAALAGGQETQYF	TGTGCCAGCAGCGTAGCGGCGCTAGCGGGGGGGCAGGAGACCCAGTACTTC
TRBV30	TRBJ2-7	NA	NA	CAWSGVYEQYF	TGTGCCTGGAGTGGAGTCTACGAGCAGTACTTC
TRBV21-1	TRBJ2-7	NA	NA	CASSTPGAGTPRPAYEQYF	TGTGCCAGCAGCACCCCTGGCGCCGGGACACCAAGGCCCGCTTACGAGCAGTACTTC
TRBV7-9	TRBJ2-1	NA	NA	CASSSMAFF	TGTGCCAGCAGCTCCATGGCCTTCTTC
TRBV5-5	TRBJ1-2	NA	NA	CASSLTTGNYGYTF	TGTGCCAGCAGCTTGACCACAGGGAACTATGGCTACACCTTC
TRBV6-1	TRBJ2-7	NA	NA	CASSGASGYEQYF	TGTGCCAGCAGTGGAGCATCCGGATACGAGCAGTACTTC
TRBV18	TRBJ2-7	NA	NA	CASSPLVDAYEQYF	TGTGCCAGCTCACCCTTGGTGGACGCCTACGAGCAGTACTTC
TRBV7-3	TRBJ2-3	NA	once	CASSPVRGTDTQYF	TGTGCCAGCAGCCCGGTTCGCGGCACAGATACGCAGTATTTT
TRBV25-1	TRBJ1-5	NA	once	CASSSTGNSNQPQHF	TGTGCCAGCAGTTCCACGGGGAATAGCAATCAGCCCCAGCATTTT
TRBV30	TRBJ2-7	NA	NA	CAWIGNSYEQYF	TGTGCCTGGATCGGCAACTCCTACGAGCAGTACTTC
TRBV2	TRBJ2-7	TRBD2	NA	CASSERPSGAYEQYF	TGTGCCAGCAGTGAAAGGCCTAGCGGGGCCTACGAGCAGTACTTC
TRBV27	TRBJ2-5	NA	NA	CATRPERGKGIQETQYF	TGTGCCACCAGACCAGAAAGGGGAAAAGGGATCCAAGAGACCCAGTACTTC
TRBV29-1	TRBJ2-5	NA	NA	CSVDRGGETQYF	TGCAGCGTTGACAGGGGGGGGGAGACCCAGTACTTC
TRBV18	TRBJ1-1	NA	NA	CASSQVTLSMNTEAFF	TGTGCCAGCTCGCAGGTGACTCTCTCAATGAACACTGAAGCTTTCTTT
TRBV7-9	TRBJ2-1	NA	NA	CASTPHGGPLNEQFF	TGTGCCAGCACCCCCCATGGGGGGCCCCTCAATGAGCAGTTCTTC
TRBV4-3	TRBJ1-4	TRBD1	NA	CASSQEMGQGRKLFF	TGCGCCAGCAGCCAAGAAATGGGACAGGGTCGGAAACTGTTTTTT
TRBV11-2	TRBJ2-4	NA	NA	CASSLTGWMGDIQYF	TGTGCCAGCAGCTTAACAGGCTGGATGGGGGACATTCAGTACTTC
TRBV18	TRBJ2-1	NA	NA	CASSPPYGFSYNEQFF	TGTGCCAGCTCACCACCTTACGGGTTCTCCTACAATGAGCAGTTCTTC
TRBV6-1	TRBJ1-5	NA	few	CASSEGPSNQPQHF	TGTGCCAGCAGTGAGGGCCCGTCGAATCAGCCCCAGCATTTT
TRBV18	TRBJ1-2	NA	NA	CASSPRPAGDYGYTF	TGTGCCAGCTCACCAAGGCCGGCAGGGGACTATGGCTACACCTTC
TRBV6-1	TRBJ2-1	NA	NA	CASRKSGFPYNEQFF	TGTGCCAGCAGGAAGTCGGGGTTTCCCTACAATGAGCAGTTCTTC
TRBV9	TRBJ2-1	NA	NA	CASSETSFWSGEQFF	TGTGCCAGCAGCGAAACTAGCTTTTGGTCCGGTGAGCAGTTCTTC
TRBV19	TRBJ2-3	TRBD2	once	CASSQGSGIDTQYF	TGTGCCAGTAGCCAAGGCAGCGGGATAGATACGCAGTATTTT
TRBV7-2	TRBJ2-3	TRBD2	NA	CASSLTSGGLRASTDTQYF	TGTGCCAGCAGCTTGACTAGCGGGGGGCTACGTGCTAGCACAGATACGCAGTATTTT
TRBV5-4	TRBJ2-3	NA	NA	CASSLSTRPDTQYF	TGTGCCAGCAGCTTATCGACTAGGCCAGATACGCAGTATTTT
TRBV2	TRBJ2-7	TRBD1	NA	CATRGTGAYEQYF	TGTGCCACTCGCGGGACAGGGGCCTACGAGCAGTACTTC
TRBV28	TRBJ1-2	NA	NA	CASSLSNYGYTF	TGTGCCAGCAGTTTGTCCAACTATGGCTACACCTTC
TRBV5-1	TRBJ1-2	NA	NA	CASSPQDIGYTF	TGCGCCAGCAGCCCACAGGATATAGGCTACACCTTC
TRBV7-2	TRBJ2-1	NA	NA	CASSPRGGWEAYSYNEQFF	TGTGCCAGCAGCCCCAGAGGGGGTTGGGAGGCCTACTCCTACAATGAGCAGTTCTTC
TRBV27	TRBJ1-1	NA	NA	CASSLGGNTEAFF	TGTGCCAGCAGTTTGGGGGGTAACACTGAAGCTTTCTTT
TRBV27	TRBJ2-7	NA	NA	CASRLGGGDEQYF	TGTGCCAGCAGGTTAGGAGGGGGGGACGAGCAGTACTTC
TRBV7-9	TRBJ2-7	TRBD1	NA	CASSFTPGGTGAYEQYF	TGTGCCAGCAGCTTTACTCCCGGGGGGACAGGGGCCTACGAGCAGTACTTC
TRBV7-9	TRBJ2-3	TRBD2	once	CASSFLPGLAGTDTQYF	TGTGCCAGCAGCTTTCTCCCGGGACTAGCGGGCACAGATACGCAGTATTTT
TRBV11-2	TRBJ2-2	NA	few	CASSYGTVNTGELFF	TGTGCCAGCAGCTACGGGACGGTGAACACCGGGGAGCTGTTTTTT
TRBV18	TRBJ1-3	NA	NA	CASSHDDGNTIYF	TGTGCCAGCTCCCATGACGACGGAAACACCATATATTTT
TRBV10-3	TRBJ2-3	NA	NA	CAISDRLSADTQYF	TGTGCCATCAGTGATCGACTATCCGCAGATACGCAGTATTTT
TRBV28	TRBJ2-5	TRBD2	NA	CASSPGLVAETQYF	TGTGCCAGCAGCCCGGGACTAGTGGCGGAGACCCAGTACTTC
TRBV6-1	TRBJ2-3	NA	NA	CASREKLHTQYF	TGTGCCAGCAGGGAGAAACTTCATACGCAGTATTTT
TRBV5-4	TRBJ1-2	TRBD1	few	CASSLVRDRARGYTF	TGTGCCAGCAGCTTAGTAAGGGACAGGGCTCGTGGCTACACCTTC
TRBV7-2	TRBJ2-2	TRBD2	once	CASSVRTSGRAFPGELFF	TGTGCCAGCAGCGTGAGGACTAGCGGGAGGGCCTTCCCCGGGGAGCTGTTTTTT
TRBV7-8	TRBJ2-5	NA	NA	CASSLATAPETQYF	TGTGCCAGCAGCTTAGCGACGGCCCCGGAGACCCAGTACTTC
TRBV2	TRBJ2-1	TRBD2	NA	CASSEIRAGGKEQFF	TGTGCCAGCAGTGAAATCAGAGCGGGAGGGAAAGAGCAGTTCTTC
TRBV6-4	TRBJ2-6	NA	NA	CASSPLSGANVLTF	TGTGCCAGCAGCCCCCTTTCTGGGGCCAACGTCCTGACTTTC
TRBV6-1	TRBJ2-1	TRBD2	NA	CATILAGVVNEQFF	TGTGCCACCATCCTAGCGGGGGTTGTGAATGAGCAGTTCTTC
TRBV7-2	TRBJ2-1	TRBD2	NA	CASSGGRLAGNNEQFF	TGTGCCAGCAGCGGCGGTAGACTAGCGGGGAACAATGAGCAGTTCTTC
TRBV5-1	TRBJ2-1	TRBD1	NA	CASSAGQGDEQFF	TGCGCCAGCAGCGCGGGACAGGGGGATGAGCAGTTCTTC
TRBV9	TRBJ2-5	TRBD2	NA	CARRGGRADIRETQYF	TGTGCCAGGAGGGGCGGGAGGGCCGATATACGGGAGACCCAGTACTTC
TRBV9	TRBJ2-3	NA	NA	CASNYAGLTTDTQYF	TGTGCCAGCAACTATGCGGGGCTTACCACAGATACGCAGTATTTT
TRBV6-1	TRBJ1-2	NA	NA	CASTGASRTGYTF	TGTGCCAGCACCGGGGCCTCGAGAACAGGCTACACCTTC
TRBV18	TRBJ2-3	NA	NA	CASLEADTQYF	TGTGCCAGCCTCGAGGCCGATACGCAGTATTTT
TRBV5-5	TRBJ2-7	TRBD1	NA	CASSRSGTGFSYEQYF	TGTGCCAGCAGCCGCTCCGGGACAGGGTTCTCCTACGAGCAGTACTTC